This T cell receptor (beta chain) was profiled in a study of T-cell reconstitution after alpha-beta-depleted transplantation in children. For TCRbeta, the library was prepared with unique molecular identifiers. TCRdb redid the calling of the PCR reads with MiXCR, one entry per CDR3 protein. The sample lists about 500,000 distinct CDR3 sequences, 32% occurring once. This clonotype was seen ten or more times. The material sequenced was PBMCs from the stem cell graft donor, taken from the stem cell graft. The source is a human donor who donated a stem cell graft to a child with aplastic anemia.

The CDR3 region has the DNA TGTGCCAGCAGTTTAGGCTCCAACACCGGGGAGCTGTTTTTT. The encoded protein is CASSLGSNTGELFF. The V gene is TRBV5-5, the J gene TRBJ2-2; D uncertain. This CDR3 spans 14 amino acids. The V gene's germline CDR1 is SGHKS and CDR2 YYEKEE (reference sequence). Trimming removed 5 bases at V and 2 bases at J, with 10 bases between.